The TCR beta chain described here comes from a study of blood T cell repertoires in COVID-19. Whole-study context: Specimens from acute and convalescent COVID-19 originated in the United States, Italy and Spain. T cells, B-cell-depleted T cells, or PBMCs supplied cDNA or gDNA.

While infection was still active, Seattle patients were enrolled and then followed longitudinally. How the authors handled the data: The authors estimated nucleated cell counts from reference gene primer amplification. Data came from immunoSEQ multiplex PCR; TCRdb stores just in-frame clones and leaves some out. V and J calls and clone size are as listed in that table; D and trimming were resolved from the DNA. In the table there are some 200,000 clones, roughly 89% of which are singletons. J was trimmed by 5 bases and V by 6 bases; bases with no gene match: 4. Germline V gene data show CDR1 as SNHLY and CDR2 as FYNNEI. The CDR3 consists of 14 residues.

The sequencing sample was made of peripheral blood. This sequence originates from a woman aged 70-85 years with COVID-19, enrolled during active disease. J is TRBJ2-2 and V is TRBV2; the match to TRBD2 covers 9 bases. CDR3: CASRETSGTGELFF. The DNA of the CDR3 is TGTGCCAGCAGGGAGACTAGCGGTACCGGGGAGCTGTTTTTT. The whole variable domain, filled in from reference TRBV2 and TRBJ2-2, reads EPEVTQTPSHQVTQMGQEVILRCVPISNHLYFYWYRQILGQKVEFLVSFYNNEISEKSEIFDDQFSVERPDGSNFTLKIRSTKLEDSAMYFCASRETSGTGELFFGEGSRLTVL.